These 14 T cell receptor beta chains originate from one sample sequenced in a study of post-analysis software for immune sequencing data. Study results and caveats: Five TRBV segments, TRBV5-6, TRBV5-1 and TRBV20-1 among them, were found more frequent in patients than controls.

Unique-molecular-identifier-tagged TCR beta cDNA libraries were used. From the PCR reads, TCRdb called clonotypes with MiXCR, one entry per CDR3 protein. Of hundreds of thousands of distinct CDR3 sequences in the sample, 55% to 70% were seen once. Their antigens are not known. The sample comprised blood. Receptors were obtained from a girl aged 2 to 9 with multiple sclerosis.

V and J are TRBV3-1 and TRBJ2-5; 11 positions match TRBD1. The CDR3 length is 15 residues. CDR1 LGHDT and CDR2 YNNKEL come from the germline V gene (reference sequence). V was clipped by 0 bases and J by 4 bases; unmatched bases: 1. The CDR3 coding sequence is TGTGCCAGCAGCCAAGAAGGGACAGGGGGAGAGACCCAGTACTTC. Its protein is CASSQEGTGGETQYF.

The rearrangement joins TRBV29-1 to TRBJ1-2; D gene unclear. V was trimmed by 0 bases and J by 8 bases, leaving 7 bases between them. Germline CDR1 and CDR2: SQVTM and ANQGSEA. This CDR3 has 11 amino acids. The CDR3 nucleotides are TGCAGCGTTGAAGAGGATCCCGGCTACACCTTC. Its protein is CSVEEDPGYTF.

This clonotype was picked up a small number of times. The rearrangement joins TRBV29-1 to TRBJ2-5; D uncertain. The CDR3 is 11 amino acids. Trimming removed 7 bases at V and 4 bases at J, with 10 bases between. The V gene's germline CDR1 is SQVTM and CDR2 ANQGSEA. Here the CDR3 DNA reads TGCAGCGGAGTCCGGGCAGAGACCCAGTACTTC. This sequence encodes CSGVRAETQYF.

This chain uses TRBV6-5 with TRBJ1-2, with a weak D call TRBD1 (6 bases). Trimming stripped 0 bases from V and 0 bases from J, with 8 bases between. This CDR3 spans 15 amino acids. Germline V lookup: CDR1 MNHEY, CDR2 SVGAGI. The CDR3 here is CASSYSTGANYGYTF. The CDR3 DNA reads as TGTGCCAGCAGTTACTCGACAGGAGCTAACTATGGCTACACCTTC.

This clonotype was detected a few times. This rearrangement joins TRBV9 to TRBJ2-7, with a weak D call TRBD2 (6 bases). V dropped 0 bases and J dropped 5 bases, with 15 bases sitting between them. The CDR3 length is 15 residues. Germline CDR1 is SGDLS and CDR2 is YYNGEE. The CDR3 is CASSVGGRNRHEQYF. The DNA for the CDR3 is TGTGCCAGCAGCGTAGGAGGGAGGAATCGCCACGAGCAGTACTTC.

The chain uses TRBV20-1 and TRBJ2-5; 7 bases agree with TRBD2. Germline trimming cut 1 base from V and 3 bases from J; bases unmatched to any gene: 8. Germline loops: CDR1 DFQATT, CDR2 SNEGSKA (reference sequence). The CDR3 totals 15 residues. Written as DNA, the CDR3 is TGCAGTGCTAGAGGACGGGGGGAAATCGAAGAGACCCAGTACTTC. Residues: CSARGRGEIEETQYF.

The chain uses TRBV25-1 and TRBJ1-2; D uncertain. V lost 2 bases, J lost 1 base, and 8 bases lay in between. Per the germline V gene, CDR1 is MGHDK and CDR2 is SYGVNS. The CDR3 length is 14 residues. In DNA, the CDR3 is TGTGCCAGCAGTGAACTACAGTTTAACTATGGCTACACCTTC. The encoded protein is CASSELQFNYGYTF.

V gene TRBV12-3 or TRBV12-4 combines with J gene TRBJ2-7; weak D call: TRBD1 (5 bases). V lost 8 bases and J 7 bases, leaving 12 bases between the germline ends. This CDR3 contains 11 residues. As DNA, the CDR3 is TGTGCCAGCCGCTCCTCAGGGGAGCAGTACTTC. Its translation: CASRSSGEQYF.

This clonotype was observed a few times. The chain joins TRBV6-5 to TRBJ2-7; a weak D match, TRBD2 (5 bases). Germline V lookup: CDR1 MNHEY, CDR2 SVGAGI. This CDR3 has 12 amino acids. V lost 2 bases and J 7 bases, leaving 9 bases between the germline ends. Written as DNA, the CDR3 is TGTGCCAGCAGTTACCTCCGGGGAGAGCAGTACTTC. Residues: CASSYLRGEQYF.

As to this clonotype: The junction and the germline gene differ at one end; a read error may be behind it. V and J are TRBV7-9 and TRBJ1-4; D is unresolved. The germline V gene has CDR1 SEHNR and CDR2 FQNEAQ (reference sequence). The CDR3 is 15 amino acids. CDR3 region: CASSLVAGTNENLFF. In DNA, the CDR3 is TGTGCCAGCAGCTTAGTCGCGGGAACTAATGAAAACCTGTTTTTT.

The rearrangement joins TRBV5-1 to TRBJ2-3, with TRBD1 as a possible D gene (5 bases). Germline loops: CDR1 SGHRS, CDR2 YFSETQ. V gave up 0 bases and J gave up 6 bases, with 11 bases separating them. The CDR3 covers 14 residues. This CDR3 reads CASSLGRVMDTQYF. The CDR3 DNA reads as TGCGCCAGCAGCTTGGGCAGGGTTATGGATACGCAGTATTTT.

The chain links TRBV10-3 to TRBJ2-4; D is unclear. CDR3 size: 12 residues. V was cut by 4 bases and J by 5 bases, with 6 bases left in between. Germline CDR1 reads ENHRY; CDR2 reads SYGVKD. The CDR3 sequence is CAISAGQNIQYF. Here the CDR3 DNA reads TGTGCCATCAGTGCGGGCCAAAACATTCAGTACTTC.

This clonotype was seen just once. The V and J genes are TRBV7-2 and TRBJ1-2; D may be TRBD1 (6 bases). The CDR3 length is 16 residues. Trimming took off 5 bases at V and 2 bases at J, with 18 bases between the two ends. The germline CDR1 and CDR2 sequences are SGHTA and FQGNSA. CDR3 in amino acids: CASSPPGDRRNYGYTF. The CDR3 DNA follows: TGTGCCAGCAGCCCACCCGGAGACAGGCGAAACTATGGCTACACCTTC. Combining the CDR3 with reference TRBV7-2 and TRBJ1-2 gives the whole variable domain GAGVSQSPSNKVTEKGKDVELRCDPISGHTALYWYRQSLGQGLEFLIYFQGNSAPDKSGLPSDRFSAERTGGSVSTLTIQRTQQEDSAVYLCASSPPGDRRNYGYTFGSGTRLTVV.

As for this clonotype: The junction departs from the called germline gene at one end, perhaps through a read error. The V and J genes are TRBV7-7 and TRBJ2-5; D not resolved. The CDR3 consists of 14 residues. Germline lookup yields CDR1 SSHAT and CDR2 FNYEAQ (reference sequence). CDR3 sequence: CASSLTALGQTQYF. The CDR3 nucleotides read TGTGCTAGCAGCTTAACAGCCCTAGGGCAGACCCAGTACTTC.